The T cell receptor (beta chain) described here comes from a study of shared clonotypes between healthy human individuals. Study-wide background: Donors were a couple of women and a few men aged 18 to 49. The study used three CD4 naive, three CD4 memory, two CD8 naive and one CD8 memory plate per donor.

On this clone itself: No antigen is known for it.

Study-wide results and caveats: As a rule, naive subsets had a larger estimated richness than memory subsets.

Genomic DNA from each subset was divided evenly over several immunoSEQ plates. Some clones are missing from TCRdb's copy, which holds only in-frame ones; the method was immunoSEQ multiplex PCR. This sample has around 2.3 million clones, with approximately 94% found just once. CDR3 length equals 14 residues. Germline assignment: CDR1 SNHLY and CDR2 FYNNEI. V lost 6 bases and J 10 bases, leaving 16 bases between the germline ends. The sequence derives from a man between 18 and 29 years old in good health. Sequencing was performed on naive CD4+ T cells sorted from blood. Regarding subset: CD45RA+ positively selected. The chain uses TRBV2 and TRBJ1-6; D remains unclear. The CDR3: CASSGERANSPLHF. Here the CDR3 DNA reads TGTGCCAGCAGCGGGGAGAGGGCAAACTCACCCCTCCACTTT.